This TCR beta chain appears in the sequencing data of a study of control samples from healthy donors and cancer patients. The data were produced by immunoSEQ multiplex PCR, yet TCRdb's version contains in-frame clones alone and is incomplete. This table holds some 140,000 clones, roughly 92% found once. V gave up 3 bases and J gave up 3 bases; unmatched junction bases: 4. The CDR3 spans 16 residues. Germline loops: CDR1 SGHDT, CDR2 YYEEEE. The sample consisted of blood. V and J are TRBV5-6 and TRBJ1-6, with 9 bases identical to TRBD1. The clonotype originates from a man aged 25 to 40 in good health. The CDR3 coding sequence is TGTGCCAGCAGCTCAAAGGACAGGGGCTATAATTCACCCCTCCACTTT. Residues: CASSSKDRGYNSPLHF. The whole variable domain, remainder taken from reference TRBV5-6 and TRBJ1-6, is DAGVTQSPTHLIKTRGQQVTLRCSPKSGHDTVSWYQQALGQGPQFIFQYYEEEERQRGNFPDRFSGHQFPNYSSELNVNALLLGDSALYLCASSSKDRGYNSPLHFGNGTRLTVT.